Listed here are 11 T cell receptor beta chains from one sample, sequenced in a study of breast tumors, draining lymph nodes, adjacent tissues. The lymph nodes were axillary draining lymph nodes from breast cancer patients. TCRdb re-derived calls from the multiplex PCR reads in MiXCR, one entry per CDR3 protein. This sample carries about 200,000 distinct CDR3 sequences, approximately 31% of them seen once, and the ten largest clones take over 4%. The sample taken for sequencing was axillary lymph node tissue. Receptor source: a female donor with breast cancer. Some clones in this sample may be carry-over from other donors' samples.

The V and J genes are TRBV28 and TRBJ1-2; no clear D. The ends were cut back, 4 bases at V and 13 bases at J, with 16 bases in the middle. The CDR3 has 12 amino acids. Germline V gene lookup returns CDR1 MDHEN and CDR2 SYDVKM. The CDR3 region is CASSSFPGPSTF. Here the CDR3 DNA reads TGTGCCAGCAGTTCTTTCCCGGGCCCCAGCACCTTC.

The rearrangement uses TRBV7-2 and TRBJ1-6; D is undetermined. The V end was cut by 1 base, the J end by 10 bases, with 11 bases between. The CDR3 consists of 14 residues. CDR1 and CDR2 (germline): SGHTA, FQGNSA. The CDR3 loop reads CASSLGVEESPLHF. DNA of the CDR3: TGTGCCAGCAGCTTAGGGGTGGAAGAGTCACCCCTCCACTTT.

The chain carries TRBV11-2 and TRBJ1-1; D might be TRBD1 (5 bases). The CDR3 runs to 16 residues. The V gene lost 6 bases and the J gene lost 0 bases, with 17 bases spanning the gap. Germline assignment: CDR1 SGHAT and CDR2 FQNNGV. CDR3 nucleotide sequence: TGTGCCAGCAGAGGGGTCTCCAACGTTATGAACACTGAAGCTTTCTTT. Its protein product is CASRGVSNVMNTEAFF.

This chain links TRBV25-1 with TRBJ2-5; TRBD2 matches at 7 bases. With V trimmed by 4 bases and J by 5 bases, 10 bases remained unmatched. Germline V CDR1 and CDR2: MGHDK, SYGVNS. This CDR3 region has 15 residues. CDR3 nucleotides: TGTGCCAGCAGTGGGGGGGGGTCCGCGGGGGAGACCCAGTACTTC. This translates into CASSGGGSAGETQYF.

This clonotype was picked up many times. The chain is built from TRBV7-9 and TRBJ2-3, with a possible D match to TRBD1 (5 bases). The CDR3 contains 15 residues. Germline assignment: CDR1 SEHNR and CDR2 FQNEAQ (reference sequence). V was pared by 1 base and J by 1 base, with 9 bases between. Written as DNA, the CDR3 is TGTGCCAGCAGCTTAGAAAGGGGCGGCACAGATACGCAGTATTTT. Translated, it gives CASSLERGGTDTQYF. The whole variable domain, remainder taken from reference TRBV7-9 and TRBJ2-3, is DTGVSQNPRHKITKRGQNVTFRCDPISEHNRLYWYRQTLGQGPEFLTYFQNEAQLEKSRLLSDRFSAERPKGSFSTLEIQRTEQGDSAMYLCASSLERGGTDTQYFGPGTRLTVL.

In this sample, this clonotype turned up many times. V is TRBV11-2 and J is TRBJ2-7, with D tentatively TRBD1 (5 bases). Trimming shortened V by 5 bases and J by 6 bases, and 11 bases separated the two germline ends. Germline CDR1 reads SGHAT; CDR2 reads FQNNGV. The CDR3 loop spans 12 amino acids. The CDR3 loop reads CASSPDRGEQYF. In DNA form, the CDR3 reads TGTGCCAGCAGCCCCGATAGGGGCGAGCAGTACTTC.

The gene calls are TRBV7-4 and TRBJ2-2, with D hard to call. The germline V and J ends were trimmed by 1 base and 7 bases, with 10 bases remaining between them. The length of the CDR3 is 14 residues. Germline lookup yields CDR1 SGHVT and CDR2 SQSDAQ. This chain's CDR3 is CASSLGQPSGELFF. The CDR3 bases are TGTGCCAGCAGCTTAGGCCAACCTAGCGGGGAGCTGTTTTTT.

The sample holds many counts of this clonotype. The genes are TRBV7-2 and TRBJ2-3; no clear D gene. CDR1 and CDR2 (germline): SGHTA, FQGNSA. V lost 1 base, J lost 2 bases, and 10 bases lay in between. CDR3 length: 15 amino acids. The CDR3 loop is CASSLGGFSTDTQYF. The CDR3 DNA reads as TGTGCCAGCAGCTTAGGCGGTTTCTCCACAGATACGCAGTATTTT.

Ten or more counts support this clonotype. This sequence joins TRBV18 and TRBJ1-2; D remains ambiguous. Trimming removed 8 bases at V and 0 bases at J, with 16 bases between. CDR1 and CDR2 (germline): KGHSH, LQKENI. The CDR3 covers 15 residues. CDR3 residues: CASREQADANYGYTF. The CDR3 DNA is TGTGCCAGCCGGGAGCAGGCCGACGCTAACTATGGCTACACCTTC.

This clonotype was detected many times. The chain is built from TRBV3-1 and TRBJ2-1; 9 bases are shared with TRBD2. Germline lookup yields CDR1 LGHDT and CDR2 YNNKEL (reference sequence). V lost 6 bases and J lost 6; bases outside the gene matches: 9. CDR3 length: 15 residues. DNA for the CDR3: TGTGCCAGCAGAGCCGGGGGACTAGCAGTCAATGAGCAGTTCTTC. Translated: CASRAGGLAVNEQFF.

With regard to this clonotype: The conserved phenylalanine or tryptophan is not found at the CDR3 terminus, so this likely reflects a read error. The DNA is left out, because the CDR3 cannot be placed on it with certainty; the CDR3 is given as TCRdb lists it. The gene calls are TRBV9 and TRBJ1-2; the table's D call of TRBD1 was not tested on the DNA. Germline-derived CDR1 and CDR2 are SGDLS and YYNGEE. The CDR3 spans 15 amino acids, including both terminal residues. CDR3: CASSAGEGVGYGSTY.